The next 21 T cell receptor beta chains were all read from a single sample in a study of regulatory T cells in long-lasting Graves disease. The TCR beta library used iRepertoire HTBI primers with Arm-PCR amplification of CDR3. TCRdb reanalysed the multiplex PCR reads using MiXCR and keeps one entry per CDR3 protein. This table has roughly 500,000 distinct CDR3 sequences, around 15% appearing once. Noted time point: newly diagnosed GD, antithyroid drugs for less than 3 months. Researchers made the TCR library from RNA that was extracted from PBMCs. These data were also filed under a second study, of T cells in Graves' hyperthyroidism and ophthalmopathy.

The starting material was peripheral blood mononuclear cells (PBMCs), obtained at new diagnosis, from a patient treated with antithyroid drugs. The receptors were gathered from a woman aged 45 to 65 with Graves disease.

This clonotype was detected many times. This CDR3 reads CATTSGQGAFQPQHF. In DNA, the CDR3 is TGTGCCACAACGTCGGGACAGGGGGCGTTTCAGCCCCAGCATTTT. V gene TRBV28 combines with J gene TRBJ1-5; 12 bases align to TRBD1. Losses at the gene ends were 10 bases for V and 6 bases for J; bases not matched to a gene: 10. The germline V gene has CDR1 MDHEN and CDR2 SYDVKM. The length of the CDR3 is 15 residues.

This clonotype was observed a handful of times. DNA of the CDR3: TGTGCCAGCAGCCTAGCGAGCGCAGATACGCAGTATTTT. Its protein is CASSLASADTQYF. The chain recombines TRBV3-1 with TRBJ2-3; D perhaps matches TRBD2 (5 bases). In germline, CDR1 is LGHDT, CDR2 YNNKEL (reference sequence). Trimming removed 4 bases from V and 4 bases from J, with 9 bases in between. The CDR3 consists of 13 residues.

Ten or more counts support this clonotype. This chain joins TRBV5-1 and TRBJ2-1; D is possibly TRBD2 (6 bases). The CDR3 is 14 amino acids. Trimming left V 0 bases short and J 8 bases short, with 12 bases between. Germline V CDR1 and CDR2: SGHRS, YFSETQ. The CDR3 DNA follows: TGCGCCAGCAGCTTGGGACACGGGAGCGATGAGCAGTTCTTC. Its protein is CASSLGHGSDEQFF.

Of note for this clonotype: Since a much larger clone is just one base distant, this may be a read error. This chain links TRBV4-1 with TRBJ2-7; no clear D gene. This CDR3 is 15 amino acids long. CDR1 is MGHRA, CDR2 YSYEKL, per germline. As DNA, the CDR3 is TGCGCCAGCAGCCCCTCATCCCACGGACCCTACGGGCAGTACTTC. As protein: CASSPSSHGPYGQYF.

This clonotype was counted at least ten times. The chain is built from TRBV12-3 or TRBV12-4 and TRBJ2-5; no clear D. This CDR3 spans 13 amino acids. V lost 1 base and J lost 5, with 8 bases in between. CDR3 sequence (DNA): TGTGCCAGCAGTTTAGGCCAAGCGGAGACCCAGTACTTC. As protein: CASSLGQAETQYF.

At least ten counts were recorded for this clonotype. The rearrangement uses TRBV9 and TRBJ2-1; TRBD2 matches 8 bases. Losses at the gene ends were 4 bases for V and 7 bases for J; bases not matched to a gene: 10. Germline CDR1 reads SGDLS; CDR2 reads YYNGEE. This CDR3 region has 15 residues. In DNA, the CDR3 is TGTGCCAGCAGCCCCCCCGGGACTAGTAAGAATGAGCAGTTCTTC. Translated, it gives CASSPPGTSKNEQFF.

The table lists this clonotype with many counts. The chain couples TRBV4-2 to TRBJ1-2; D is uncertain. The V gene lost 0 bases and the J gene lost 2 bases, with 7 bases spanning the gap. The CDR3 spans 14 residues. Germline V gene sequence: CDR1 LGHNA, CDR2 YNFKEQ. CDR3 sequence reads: CASSQDLVNYGYTF. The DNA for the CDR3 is TGTGCCAGCAGCCAAGATTTGGTCAACTATGGCTACACCTTC.

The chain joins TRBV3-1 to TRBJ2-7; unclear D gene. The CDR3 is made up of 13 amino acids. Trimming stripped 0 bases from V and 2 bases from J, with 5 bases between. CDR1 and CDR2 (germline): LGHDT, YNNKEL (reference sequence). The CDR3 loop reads CASSQDNTYEQYF. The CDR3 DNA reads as TGTGCCAGCAGCCAAGACAATACCTACGAGCAGTACTTC.

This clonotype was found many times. CDR3 loop: CASSYETSGTYNEQFF. The CDR3 DNA is TGTGCCAGCAGTTACGAGACAAGCGGGACCTACAATGAGCAGTTCTTC. This chain uses TRBV6-9 with TRBJ2-1; 7 bases map to TRBD2. The J segment lost 2 bases and the V segment lost 3 bases, leaving 7 bases of the junction unmatched. The germline V gene encodes CDR1 MNHGY and CDR2 SVAAGI. The CDR3 contains 16 residues.

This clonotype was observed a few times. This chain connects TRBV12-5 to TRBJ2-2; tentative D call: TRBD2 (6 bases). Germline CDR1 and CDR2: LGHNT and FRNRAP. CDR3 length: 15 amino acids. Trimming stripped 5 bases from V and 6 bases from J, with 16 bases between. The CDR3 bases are TGTGCTAGTGGTCCGGGGTCTAGCGCCCCCGGGGAGCTGTTTTTT. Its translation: CASGPGSSAPGELFF.

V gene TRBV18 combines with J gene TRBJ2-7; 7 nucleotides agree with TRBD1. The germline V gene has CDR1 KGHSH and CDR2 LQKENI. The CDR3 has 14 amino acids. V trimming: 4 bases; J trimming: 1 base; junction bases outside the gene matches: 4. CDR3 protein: CASSRDSQSYEQYF. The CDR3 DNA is TGTGCCAGCTCACGGGACAGTCAATCCTACGAGCAGTACTTC.

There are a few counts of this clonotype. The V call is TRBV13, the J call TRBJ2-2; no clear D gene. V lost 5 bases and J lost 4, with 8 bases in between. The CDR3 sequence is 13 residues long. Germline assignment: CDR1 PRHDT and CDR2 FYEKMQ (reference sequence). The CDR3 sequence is CASSMTFTGELFF. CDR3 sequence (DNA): TGTGCCAGCAGCATGACGTTCACCGGGGAGCTGTTTTTT.

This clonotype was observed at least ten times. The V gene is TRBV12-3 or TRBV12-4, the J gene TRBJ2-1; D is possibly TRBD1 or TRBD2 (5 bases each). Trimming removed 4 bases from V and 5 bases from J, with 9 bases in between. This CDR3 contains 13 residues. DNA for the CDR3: TGTGCCAGCAGTTCAGGGACGCACAATGAGCAGTTCTTC. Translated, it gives CASSSGTHNEQFF.

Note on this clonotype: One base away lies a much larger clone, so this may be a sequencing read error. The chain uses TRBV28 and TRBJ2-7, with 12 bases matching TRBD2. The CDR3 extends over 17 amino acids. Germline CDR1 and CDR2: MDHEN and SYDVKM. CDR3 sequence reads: CASSPLRLAGASYERYF. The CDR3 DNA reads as TGTGCCAGCAGTCCCCTTCGACTAGCGGGAGCCTCCTACGAGCGGTACTTC.

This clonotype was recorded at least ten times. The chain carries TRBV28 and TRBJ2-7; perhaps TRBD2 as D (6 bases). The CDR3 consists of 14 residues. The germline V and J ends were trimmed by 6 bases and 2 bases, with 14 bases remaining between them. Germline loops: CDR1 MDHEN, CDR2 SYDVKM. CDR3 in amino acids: CASSLWGTPYEQYF. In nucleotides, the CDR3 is TGTGCCAGCAGCCTATGGGGGACTCCCTACGAGCAGTACTTC.

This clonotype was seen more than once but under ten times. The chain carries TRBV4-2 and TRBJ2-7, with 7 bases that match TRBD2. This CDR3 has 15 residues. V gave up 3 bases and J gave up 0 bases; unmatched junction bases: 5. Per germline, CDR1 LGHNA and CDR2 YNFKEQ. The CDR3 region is CASSQTSSSSYEQYF. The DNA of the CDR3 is TGTGCCAGCAGCCAGACTAGCTCGAGCTCCTACGAGCAGTACTTC.

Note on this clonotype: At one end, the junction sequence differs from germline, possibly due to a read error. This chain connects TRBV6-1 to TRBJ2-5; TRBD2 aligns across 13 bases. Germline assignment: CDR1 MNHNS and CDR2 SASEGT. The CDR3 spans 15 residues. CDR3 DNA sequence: TGTGCCAGCAGTAGAGGGACTAGCGGGAAAGAGGCCCAGTACTTC. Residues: CASSRGTSGKEAQYF.

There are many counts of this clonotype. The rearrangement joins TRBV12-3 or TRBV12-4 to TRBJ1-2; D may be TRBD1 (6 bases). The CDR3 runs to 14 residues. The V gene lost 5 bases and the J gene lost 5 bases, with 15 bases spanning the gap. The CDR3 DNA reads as TGTGCCAGCAGTCCCAGGGGTGTGGGGTATGGCTACACCTTC. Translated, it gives CASSPRGVGYGYTF.

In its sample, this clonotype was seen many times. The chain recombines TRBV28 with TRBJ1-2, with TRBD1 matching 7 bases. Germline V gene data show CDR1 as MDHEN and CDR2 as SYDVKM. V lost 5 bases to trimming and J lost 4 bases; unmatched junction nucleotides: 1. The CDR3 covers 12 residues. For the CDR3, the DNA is TGTGCCAGCAGTGACAGGGTCTATGGCTACACCTTC. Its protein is CASSDRVYGYTF.

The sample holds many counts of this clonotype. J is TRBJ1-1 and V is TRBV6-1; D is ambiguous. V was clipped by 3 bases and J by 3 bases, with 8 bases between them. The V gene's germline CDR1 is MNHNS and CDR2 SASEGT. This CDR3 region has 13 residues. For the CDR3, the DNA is TGTGCCAGCAGTGAGCCAGGAGACACTGAAGCTTTCTTT. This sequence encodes CASSEPGDTEAFF.

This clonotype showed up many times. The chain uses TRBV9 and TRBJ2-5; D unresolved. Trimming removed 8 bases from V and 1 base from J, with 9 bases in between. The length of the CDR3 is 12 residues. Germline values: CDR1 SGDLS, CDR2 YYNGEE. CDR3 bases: TGTGCCAGTGGACGGAGCCAAGAGACCCAGTACTTC. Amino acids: CASGRSQETQYF.